This TCR beta chain stems from a study of CD8+ T cells in alopecia areata. On the study more broadly: It was oral tofacitinib, at 5 to 10 mg twice daily, that treated patients received. Study-level results: Lesional scalp, notably in alopecia totalis/universalis, had clonality above that of normal scalp.

On this clone: The antigen remains unidentified.

Treatment in this sample: oral pan-JAK inhibitor, 5-10 mg twice daily. This CDR3 is built from 17 residues. V was cut by 4 bases and J by 0 bases, with 15 bases left in between. RNA extraction was followed by reverse transcription into cDNA, which acted as the sequencing template. Some clones are missing from TCRdb's copy, which holds only in-frame ones; the method was immunoSEQ multiplex PCR. The sample holds about 190,000 clones, about 60% seen once. The material was CD4+ T cells sorted from blood, obtained at week 4, from a patient treated with tofacitinib. The sequence came from a human donor with alopecia areata. This chain links TRBV23-1 with TRBJ2-2; possibly TRBD2 for D (5 bases). TRBV23-1 is filed as an ORF, its function uncertain. The CDR3 protein is CASSLRKPDSNTGELFF. The CDR3 DNA is TGCGCCAGCAGTCTACGGAAACCGGACTCGAACACCGGGGAGCTGTTTTTT.